A single sample is the source of the 5 T cell receptor beta chains below, sequenced in a study of long-term antiretroviral therapy in people with HIV (dated by TCRdb to the early 2020s). Sequencing of the TRB variable region was done with the immunoSEQ hsTCRB v3.0 assay at survey level resolution. What TCRdb holds here is the immuneACCESS table cut down to in-frame rearrangements. Part of the clones is not present; checked against another copy, under half of the missing clones reflect an unresolved V gene, and the others are unexplained. The sample records 20,000 to 25,000 clones, approximately 82% of which are singletons. The ten biggest clones cover 4.5% to 6.5% of the sample. This material consisted of unsorted PBMCs, taken 0.2 years after starting antiretroviral therapy. Receptors originate from a young woman with HIV.

In DNA form, the CDR3 reads TGCGCCAGCAGCTTGGCCCTAATTACAGATACGCAGTATTTT. This encodes CASSLALITDTQYF. The chain couples TRBV5-1 to TRBJ2-3, with D hard to call. V gave up 0 bases and J gave up 3 bases, with 8 bases separating them. The CDR3 has 14 amino acids. CDR1 is SGHRS, CDR2 YFSETQ, per germline.

V gene TRBV9 combines with J gene TRBJ2-2; D could derive from TRBD1 or TRBD2 (5 bases each). The CDR3 spans 12 residues. Trimming stripped 5 bases from V and 5 bases from J, with 7 bases between. CDR1 is SGDLS, CDR2 YYNGEE, per germline. CDR3 sequence: CASSGGTGELFF. For the CDR3, the DNA is TGTGCCAGCAGTGGGGGAACCGGGGAGCTGTTTTTT.

This clone appeared a single time. The chain has TRBV10-3 and TRBJ1-2; D not resolved. V lost 5 bases and J lost 2, with 12 bases in between. Looked up from germline, CDR1 is ENHRY and CDR2 is SYGVKD. CDR3 length equals 14 residues. DNA of the CDR3: TGTGCCATCAGTCGCGAGGGCGCGAACTATGGCTACACCTTC. This gives the protein CAISREGANYGYTF.

The chain uses TRBV6-5 and TRBJ2-6, with D perhaps matching TRBD2 (6 bases). Germline CDR1 MNHEY, CDR2 SVGAGI. The CDR3 runs to 16 residues. The ends were cut back, 7 bases at V and 4 bases at J, with 17 bases in the middle. The CDR3 loop reads CASNYGGSVGANVLTF. In nucleotides, the CDR3 is TGTGCCAGCAATTATGGAGGGTCGGTAGGGGCCAACGTCCTGACTTTC.

J is TRBJ2-3 and V is TRBV6-1, with 8 bases fitting TRBD2. The CDR3 has 15 amino acids. Germline V lookup: CDR1 MNHNS, CDR2 SASEGT. V lost 8 bases to trimming and J lost 2 bases; unmatched junction nucleotides: 9. The chain's CDR3 is CASRGGRSTTDTQYF. DNA for the CDR3: TGTGCCAGCCGGGGGGGCAGGAGCACCACAGATACGCAGTATTTT.